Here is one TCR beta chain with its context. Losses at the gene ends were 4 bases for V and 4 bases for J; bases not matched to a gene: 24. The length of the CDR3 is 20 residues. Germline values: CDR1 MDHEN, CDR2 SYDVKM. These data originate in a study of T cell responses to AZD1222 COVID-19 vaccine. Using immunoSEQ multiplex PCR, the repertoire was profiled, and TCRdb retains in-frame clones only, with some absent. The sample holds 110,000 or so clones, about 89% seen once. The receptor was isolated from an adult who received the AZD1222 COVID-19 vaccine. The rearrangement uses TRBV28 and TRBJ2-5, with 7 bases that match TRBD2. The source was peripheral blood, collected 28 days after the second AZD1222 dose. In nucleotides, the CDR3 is TGTGCCAGCAGTTCAAGGCGGAACGGGACTATTTCAGGGAGGGCAGAGACCCAGTACTTC. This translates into CASSSRRNGTISGRAETQYF.